Described below is a single T cell receptor beta chain sequence and its context. This sample was taken from a study of PD-L1 blockade in urothelial cancer. Using immunoSEQ multiplex PCR, the repertoire was profiled, and TCRdb retains in-frame clones only, with some absent. The table lists about 56,000 clones, roughly 87% of them singletons. Germline CDR1 reads KGHSH; CDR2 reads LQKENI. Trimming at V came to 3 bases and at J to 7 bases, leaving 3 bases not matched to a gene. The CDR3 runs to 13 residues. Time point noted: pretreatment peripheral blood. This clonotype was obtained from a man between 70 and 80 years old with urothelial cancer. The starting material was PBMCs, obtained around atezolizumab (anti-PD-L1) treatment. The chain couples TRBV18 to TRBJ1-2; TRBD1 matches at 9 bases. This CDR3 reads CASSPGQGGGYTF. CDR3 in DNA: TGTGCCAGCTCACCGGGACAGGGTGGTGGCTACACCTTC.